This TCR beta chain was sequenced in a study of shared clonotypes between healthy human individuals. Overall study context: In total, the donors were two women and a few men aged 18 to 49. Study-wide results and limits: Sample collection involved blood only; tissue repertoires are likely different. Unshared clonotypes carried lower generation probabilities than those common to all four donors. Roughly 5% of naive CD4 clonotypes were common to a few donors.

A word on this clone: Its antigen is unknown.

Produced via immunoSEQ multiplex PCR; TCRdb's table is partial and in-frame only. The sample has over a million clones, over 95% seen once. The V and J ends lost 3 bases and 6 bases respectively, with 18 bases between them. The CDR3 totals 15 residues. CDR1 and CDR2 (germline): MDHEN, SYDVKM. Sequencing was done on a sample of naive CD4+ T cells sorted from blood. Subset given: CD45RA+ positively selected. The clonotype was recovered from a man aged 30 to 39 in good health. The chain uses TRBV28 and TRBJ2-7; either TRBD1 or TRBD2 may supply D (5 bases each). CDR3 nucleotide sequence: TGTGCCAGCAGTTTTCGAGGGGCGGTTTCGGGCGAGCAGTACTTC. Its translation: CASSFRGAVSGEQYF.